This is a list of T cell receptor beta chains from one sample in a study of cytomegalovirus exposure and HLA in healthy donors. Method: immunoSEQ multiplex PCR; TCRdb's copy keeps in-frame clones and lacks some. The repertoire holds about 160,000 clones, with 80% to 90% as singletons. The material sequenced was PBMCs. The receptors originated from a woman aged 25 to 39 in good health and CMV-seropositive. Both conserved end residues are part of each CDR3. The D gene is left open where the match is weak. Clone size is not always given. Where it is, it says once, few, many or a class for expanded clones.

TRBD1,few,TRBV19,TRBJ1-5,CASSKDRWNQPQHF,TGTGCCAGTAGTAAGGACAGGTGGAATCAGCCCCAGCATTTT
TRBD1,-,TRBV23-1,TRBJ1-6,CASSRHPGQGNSPLHF,TGCGCCAGCAGTCGCCACCCGGGACAGGGTAATTCACCCCTCCACTTT
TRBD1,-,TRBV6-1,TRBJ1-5,CASSETGGVQPQHF,TGTGCCAGCAGTGAAACAGGGGGCGTTCAGCCCCAGCATTTT
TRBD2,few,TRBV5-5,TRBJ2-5,CASSLEYGLAGGRETQYF,TGTGCCAGCAGCTTGGAATATGGACTAGCGGGGGGACGCGAGACCCAGTACTTC
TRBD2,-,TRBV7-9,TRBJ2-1,CASGTSGNEQFF,TGTGCCAGCGGGACTAGCGGGAATGAGCAGTTCTTC
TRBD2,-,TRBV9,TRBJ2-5,CASNRAQRGMETQYF,TGTGCCAGCAACCGAGCCCAGCGGGGGATGGAGACCCAGTACTTC
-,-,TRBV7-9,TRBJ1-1,CSSSLIGSATTEAFF,TGTTCCAGCAGCTTGATAGGTAGCGCGACCACTGAAGCTTTCTTT
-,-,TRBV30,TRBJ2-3,CAWSGATDTQYF,TGTGCCTGGAGTGGCGCGACAGATACGCAGTATTTT
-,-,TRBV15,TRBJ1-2,CATSSLRGSYGYTF,TGTGCCACCAGCAGCCTAAGGGGGTCCTATGGCTACACCTTC
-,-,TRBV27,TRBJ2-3,CASSLTPHTDTQYF,TGTGCCAGCAGCCTAACCCCCCATACAGATACGCAGTATTTT
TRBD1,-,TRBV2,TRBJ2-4,CASIRDRENIQYF,TGTGCCAGTATACGGGACAGGGAAAACATTCAGTACTTC
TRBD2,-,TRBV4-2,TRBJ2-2,CASRKWKPLAGGRTGELFF,TGTGCCAGCAGGAAGTGGAAGCCTCTAGCGGGGGGTCGGACCGGGGAGCTGTTTTTT
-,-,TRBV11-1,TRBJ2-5,CASSFGYGETQYF,TGTGCCAGCAGCTTTGGCTACGGGGAGACCCAGTACTTC
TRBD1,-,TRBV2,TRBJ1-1,CASSEASGQMNTEAFF,TGTGCCAGCAGTGAAGCATCGGGACAGATGAACACTGAAGCTTTCTTT
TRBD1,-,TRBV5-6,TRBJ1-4,CASSSRDRGVSEKLFF,TGTGCCAGCAGCAGCCGGGACAGGGGAGTCAGTGAAAAACTGTTTTTT
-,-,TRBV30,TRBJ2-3,CAWSKGLQGTDTQYF,TGTGCCTGGAGTAAAGGGCTACAGGGCACAGATACGCAGTATTTT
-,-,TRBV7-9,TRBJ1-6,CASNKRSSYNSPLHF,TGTGCCAGCAACAAAAGGAGCTCCTATAATTCACCCCTCCACTTT
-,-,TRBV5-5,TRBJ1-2,CASSPAGNYGYTF,TGTGCCAGCAGCCCGGCGGGTAACTATGGCTACACCTTC
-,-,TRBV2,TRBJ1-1,CASSVAVNTEAFF,TGTGCCAGCAGTGTCGCAGTGAACACTGAAGCTTTCTTT
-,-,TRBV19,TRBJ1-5,CASSITGISNQPQHF,TGTGCCAGTAGTATAACAGGGATTAGCAATCAGCCCCAGCATTTT
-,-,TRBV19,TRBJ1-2,CTSSIRGGDGYTF,TGTACCAGTAGTATCCGAGGAGGAGATGGCTACACCTTC
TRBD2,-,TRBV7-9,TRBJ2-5,CASSPRGEGETQYF,TGTGCCAGCAGCCCCCGGGGGGAGGGAGAGACCCAGTACTTC
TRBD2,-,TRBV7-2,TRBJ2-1,CASSLDGGAYNEQFF,TGTGCCAGCAGCCTAGACGGGGGGGCCTACAATGAGCAGTTCTTC
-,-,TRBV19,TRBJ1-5,CASSFRLHSNQPQHF,TGTGCCAGTAGTTTTCGACTACATAGCAATCAGCCCCAGCATTTT
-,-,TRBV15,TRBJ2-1,CATGDGQTNEQFF,TGTGCCACCGGAGACGGACAGACCAATGAGCAGTTCTTC
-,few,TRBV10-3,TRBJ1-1,CASSYSGVGNTEAFF,TGTGCCAGCAGTTACTCGGGGGTTGGGAACACTGAAGCTTTCTTT
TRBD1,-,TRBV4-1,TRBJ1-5,CASSQVPATGGNSNQPQHF,TGCGCCAGCAGCCAAGTACCCGCTACAGGGGGGAATAGCAATCAGCCCCAGCATTTT
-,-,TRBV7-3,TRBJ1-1,CASSLVPGMNTEAFF,TGTGCCAGCAGCTTGGTTCCGGGGATGAACACTGAAGCTTTCTTT